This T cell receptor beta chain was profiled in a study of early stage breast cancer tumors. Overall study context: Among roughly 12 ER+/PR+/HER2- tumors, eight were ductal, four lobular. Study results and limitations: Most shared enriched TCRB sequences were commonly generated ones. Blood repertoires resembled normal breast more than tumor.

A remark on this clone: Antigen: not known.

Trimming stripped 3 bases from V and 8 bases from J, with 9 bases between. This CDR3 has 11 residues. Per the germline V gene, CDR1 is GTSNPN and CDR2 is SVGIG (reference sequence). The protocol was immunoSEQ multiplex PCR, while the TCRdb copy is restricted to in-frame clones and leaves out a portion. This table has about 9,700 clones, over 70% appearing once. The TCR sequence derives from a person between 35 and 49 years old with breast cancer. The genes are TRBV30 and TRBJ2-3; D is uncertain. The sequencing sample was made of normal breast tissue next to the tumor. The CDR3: CAWRTESTQYF. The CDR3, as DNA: TGTGCCTGGAGAACCGAATCTACGCAGTATTTT.